The clone carrying this TCR beta chain was detected ten times or more. Its antigen is not identified. This sample was taken from a study of T cells in Graves' hyperthyroidism and ophthalmopathy. Study summary: Upon initial diagnosis and before any treatment, peripheral blood was collected.

TCR beta CDR3 regions were amplified from RNA. HTBI primers drove first-round RT-PCR of the TCR CDR3. In TCRdb, the multiplex PCR reads were re-called with MiXCR into one record per CDR3 protein. This table holds about 350,000 distinct CDR3 sequences, around 14% found once. Study outcomes and limitations: Peripheral blood also featured most of the thyroid clonotypes expanded above 0.001. Ophthalmopathy, which appeared later, was predicted by the model a median 6.5 months before onset.

The CDR3 covers 13 residues. Germline V CDR1 and CDR2: SGHAT, FQDESV (reference sequence). Deletions cut 5 bases from V and 8 bases from J, with 15 bases between. The hyperthyroidism was newly diagnosed and had lasted under 2 months; the patients were aged 18 to 65. The receptor comes from a woman in her twenties or thirties with Graves' hyperthyroidism. V usage is TRBV11-1 and J usage is TRBJ1-1; D unclear. The sequencing input was blood. CDR3: CASSPTAGYEAFF. The CDR3 nucleotides are TGTGCCAGCAGCCCAACCGCGGGCTACGAAGCTTTCTTT.